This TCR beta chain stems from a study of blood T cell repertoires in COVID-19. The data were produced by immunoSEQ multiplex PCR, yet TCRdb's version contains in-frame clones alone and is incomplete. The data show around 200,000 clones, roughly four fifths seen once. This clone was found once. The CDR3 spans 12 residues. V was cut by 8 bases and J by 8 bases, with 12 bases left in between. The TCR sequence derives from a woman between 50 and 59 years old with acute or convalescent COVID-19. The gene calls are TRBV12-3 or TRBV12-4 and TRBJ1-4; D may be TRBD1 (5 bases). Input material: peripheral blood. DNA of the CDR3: TGTGCCAGCGGGGGGGTTGGGGAAAAACTGTTTTTT. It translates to CASGGVGEKLFF.